This passage covers 9 T cell receptor beta chains from one sample sequenced in a study of blood T cells in healthy people across ages. It was with a sample-barcoded 5' primer and a J-beta primer mix that a second PCR of roughly 7 to 12 cycles was run. TCRdb called the 5' RACE reads again in MiXCR, with one record for every CDR3 protein. This sample has 1.8 million or so distinct CDR3 sequences, with roughly two fifths found just once. Sequencing was performed on blood. The source is a human donor in good health.

This clonotype appeared a few times. This chain connects TRBV13 to TRBJ2-7; TRBD1 agrees at 7 bases. Germline trimming cut 5 bases from V and 4 bases from J; bases unmatched to any gene: 8. The CDR3 consists of 14 residues. Germline CDR1 is PRHDT and CDR2 is FYEKMQ (reference sequence). In DNA form, the CDR3 reads TGTGCCAGCAGCCTCCAAGACAGGGCGTACGAGCAGTACTTC. It encodes CASSLQDRAYEQYF.

The chain couples TRBV2 to TRBJ2-3, with D tentatively TRBD2 (5 bases). In germline, CDR1 is SNHLY, CDR2 FYNNEI. The V end lost 7 bases, the J end lost 11 bases, and 16 bases lay between the germline ends. The length of the CDR3 is 12 residues. CDR3: CASTSGGRQQYF. CDR3 coding DNA: TGTGCCAGCACCTCGGGCGGGCGCCAGCAGTATTTT.

V and J are TRBV4-3 and TRBJ1-2; the D is unclear. V was cut by 1 base and J by 5 bases, with 11 bases left in between. Germline assignment: CDR1 LGHNA and CDR2 YSLEER. The CDR3 covers 14 residues. CDR3 nucleotide sequence: TGCGCCAGCAGCCAAGGCTTCATCCAGTATGGCTACACCTTC. Translation: CASSQGFIQYGYTF.

There are many counts of this clonotype. The chain links TRBV20-1 to TRBJ1-1; no clear D. CDR1 and CDR2 (germline): DFQATT, SNEGSKA (reference sequence). V lost 6 bases to trimming and J lost 2 bases, with 13 bases between them. The CDR3 is 13 residues long. In DNA, the CDR3 is TGCAGTGCCCGACGGGATCTAAACACTGAAGCTTTCTTT. This encodes CSARRDLNTEAFF.

This chain connects TRBV7-2 to TRBJ2-1; D remains unclear. Trimming left V 1 base short and J 10 bases short, with 11 bases between. The CDR3 totals 13 residues. Germline CDR1 is SGHTA and CDR2 is FQGNSA. The CDR3, as DNA: TGTGCCAGCAGCTTAGGTCCCCCACTGGAGCAGTTCTTC. Translated, it gives CASSLGPPLEQFF. Together with reference TRBV7-2 and TRBJ2-1, the CDR3 gives the full variable domain: GAGVSQSPSNKVTEKGKDVELRCDPISGHTALYWYRQSLGQGLEFLIYFQGNSAPDKSGLPSDRFSAERTGGSVSTLTIQRTQQEDSAVYLCASSLGPPLEQFFGPGTRLTVL.

The chain employs TRBV6-2 or TRBV6-3 and TRBJ2-5; TRBD2 matches at 11 bases. J gave up 2 bases and V 7 bases, and 6 bases lay outside the gene matches. The length of the CDR3 is 15 residues. CDR1 and CDR2 (germline): MNHEY, SVGEGT. CDR3 bases: TGTGCCAGCACCCGACTAGCGGGGCCACAAGAGACCCAGTACTTC. This codes for CASTRLAGPQETQYF.

This clonotype was counted a few times. The rearrangement joins TRBV25-1 to TRBJ2-1; 16 bases align to TRBD2. Germline values: CDR1 MGHDK, CDR2 SYGVNS. CDR3 length equals 14 residues. V lost 6 bases, J lost 8 bases, and 1 base stayed unmatched. This chain's CDR3 is CASRGTSGGDEQFF. The CDR3, as DNA: TGTGCCAGCAGGGGGACTAGCGGGGGGGATGAGCAGTTCTTC.

The chain has TRBV10-3 and TRBJ2-7; the D gene is possibly TRBD1 (5 bases). The V and J ends lost 5 bases and 4 bases respectively, with 12 bases between them. Germline V gene lookup returns CDR1 ENHRY and CDR2 SYGVKD. The CDR3 extends over 13 amino acids. The CDR3 DNA reads as TGTGCCATCAGTATGGAAAAGGGGTACGAGCAGTACTTC. Its protein is CAISMEKGYEQYF.

The chain uses TRBV29-1 and TRBJ2-3, with D perhaps TRBD1 or TRBD2 (6 bases each). Germline-derived CDR1 and CDR2 are SQVTM and ANQGSEA. The V end was cut by 3 bases, the J end by 9 bases, with 10 bases between. This CDR3 region has 11 residues. CDR3 in DNA: TGCAGCGTTGATGGGGGGCCGACGCAGTATTTT. Its translation: CSVDGGPTQYF.